Below are 22 T cell receptor beta chains sequenced from a single sample in a study of CD8 T cells in ankylosing spondylitis. One entry per CDR3 protein results from TCRdb running MiXCR on the 5' RACE reads. The sample has about 220,000 distinct CDR3 sequences; over 9.5% are singletons. The sample comprised blood, either unsorted or a sorted T cell fraction (not recorded which). Receptors were obtained from a male donor with ankylosing spondylitis or in good health (not recorded which).

Ten or more counts support this clonotype. This sequence joins TRBV9 and TRBJ2-1, with 11 bases matching TRBD2. Germline-derived CDR1 and CDR2 are SGDLS and YYNGEE. Trimming at V came to 0 bases and at J to 4 bases, leaving 9 bases not matched to a gene. The CDR3 length is 18 residues. This CDR3 reads CASSVASSTSGVYNEQFF. The CDR3 nucleotides are TGTGCCAGCAGCGTAGCTAGCTCGACTAGCGGGGTTTACAATGAGCAGTTCTTC.

The rearrangement joins TRBV7-2 to TRBJ1-1; D is undetermined. The germline gives CDR1 SGHTA, CDR2 FQGNSA. CDR3 length: 14 residues. The V end lost 4 bases, the J end lost 5 bases, and 14 bases lay between the germline ends. In DNA, the CDR3 is TGTGCCAGCAGCTGGGCCCCTGGAGGGACTGAAGCTTTCTTT. It specifies CASSWAPGGTEAFF.

This clonotype was counted many times. The J gene is TRBJ2-3, the V gene TRBV7-2; TRBD2 might be the D (6 bases). Trimming pared 1 base from V and 4 bases from J, leaving 12 bases between. Looked up from germline, CDR1 is SGHTA and CDR2 is FQGNSA. The CDR3 spans 15 residues. CDR3 sequence reads: CASSLVRAGSDTQYF. DNA for the CDR3: TGTGCCAGCAGCTTAGTTCGGGCGGGGTCAGATACGCAGTATTTT.

V and J are TRBV7-2 and TRBJ2-5; 10 nucleotides match TRBD2. There are 16 residues in the CDR3. The ends lost 2 bases at V and 2 bases at J; junction bases unmatched: 5. Germline V gives CDR1 SGHTA, CDR2 FQGNSA. The CDR3 is CASSLIPSGGQETQYF. CDR3 DNA: TGTGCCAGCAGCTTAATCCCTAGCGGGGGTCAAGAGACCCAGTACTTC.

This clonotype has a handful of counts. This rearrangement joins TRBV11-2 to TRBJ2-7; D uncertain. Germline V gene data show CDR1 as SGHAT and CDR2 as FQNNGV. This CDR3 is built from 13 residues. Trimming took off 7 bases at V and 5 bases at J, with 15 bases between the two ends. CDR3 sequence: CASTGLDPDEQYF. The CDR3 DNA reads TGTGCCAGCACTGGTTTAGACCCCGACGAGCAGTACTTC.

This clonotype occurred many times. The chain recombines TRBV20-1 with TRBJ2-3, with a tentative D call TRBD1 (5 bases). Germline CDR1 reads DFQATT; CDR2 reads SNEGSKA (reference sequence). There are 14 residues in the CDR3. Trimming removed 6 bases at V and 3 bases at J, with 16 bases between. This CDR3 is CSAVTGIGTDTQYF. CDR3 nucleotides: TGCAGTGCCGTTACAGGCATCGGAACAGATACGCAGTATTTT.

In its sample, this clonotype was seen many times. V usage is TRBV20-1 and J usage is TRBJ2-1; 14 nucleotides align to TRBD2. CDR3 length equals 16 residues. Germline values: CDR1 DFQATT, CDR2 SNEGSKA (reference sequence). With V trimmed by 5 bases and J by 7 bases, 10 bases remained unmatched. CDR3 nucleotide sequence: TGCAGTGCTCGACTAGCGGGGGGGATTGGCGAGAATGAGCAGTTCTTC. Translated, it gives CSARLAGGIGENEQFF.

This clonotype came up many times. The rearrangement links TRBV5-8 to TRBJ1-5, with TRBD1 matching 8 bases. Germline V gives CDR1 SGHTS, CDR2 YDEGEE. V lost 3 bases to trimming and J lost 0 bases; unmatched junction nucleotides: 5. The CDR3 runs 16 residues. The CDR3 loop reads CASSSRTGYSNQPQHF. The CDR3 DNA reads TGTGCCAGCAGCTCAAGGACAGGGTATAGCAATCAGCCCCAGCATTTT.

This clonotype was seen at least ten times. The V call is TRBV5-1, the J call TRBJ2-1, with 12 positions matching TRBD2. Germline V gene sequence: CDR1 SGHRS, CDR2 YFSETQ. The CDR3 loop spans 18 amino acids. V lost 2 bases and J lost 7; bases outside the gene matches: 13. Here the CDR3 reads CASSFDPSGGAAPNEQFF. CDR3 nucleotides: TGCGCCAGCAGCTTTGATCCTAGCGGGGGGGCAGCCCCTAATGAGCAGTTCTTC.

This rearrangement joins TRBV2 to TRBJ2-5; 7 nucleotides align to TRBD1. V shed 6 bases and J 1 base; nucleotides not matched to a gene: 5. Germline CDR1 SNHLY, CDR2 FYNNEI. The CDR3 length is 14 residues. CDR3 sequence reads: CASRARTGQETQYF. In nucleotides, the CDR3 is TGTGCCAGCAGGGCCCGGACAGGCCAAGAGACCCAGTACTTC.

This sequence joins TRBV10-3 and TRBJ1-3; D remains ambiguous. CDR3 length: 14 residues. V gave up 3 bases and J gave up 2 bases, with 8 bases separating them. The germline V gene encodes CDR1 ENHRY and CDR2 SYGVKD. Written as DNA, the CDR3 is TGTGCCATCAGTGACGGGAGTGCTGGAAACACCATATATTTT. It is translated as CAISDGSAGNTIYF.

This clonotype was detected ten times or more. This chain uses TRBV24-1 with TRBJ1-1; 8 bases fit TRBD1. This CDR3 is 16 amino acids long. The J segment lost 3 bases and the V segment lost 4 bases, leaving 9 bases of the junction unmatched. The germline V gene encodes CDR1 KGHDR and CDR2 SFDVKD. The CDR3 DNA reads TGTGCCACCAGTGACCCTGCAGGGGGCGGGGACACTGAAGCTTTCTTT. It specifies CATSDPAGGGDTEAFF.

On this clonotype itself: One base away lies a much larger clone, so this may be a sequencing read error. The chain recombines TRBV6-1 with TRBJ2-7; D not resolved. Per germline, CDR1 MNHNS and CDR2 SASEGT. Trimming shortened V by 10 bases and J by 4 bases, and 11 bases separated the two germline ends. The CDR3 runs 11 residues. The chain's CDR3 is CANLVGYEQYF. In DNA form, the CDR3 reads TGTGCCAACTTAGTAGGGTACGAGCAGTACTTC.

V gene TRBV11-2 combines with J gene TRBJ1-1; no definite D call. V gave up 5 bases and J gave up 5 bases, with 6 bases separating them. This CDR3 has 11 amino acids. Germline-derived CDR1 and CDR2 are SGHAT and FQNNGV. CDR3 amino acids: CASSPKTEAFF. The CDR3 DNA follows: TGTGCCAGCAGCCCTAAGACTGAAGCTTTCTTT.

The chain uses TRBV7-8 and TRBJ2-4; D is ambiguous. The CDR3 is 14 amino acids. Germline V gives CDR1 SGHVS, CDR2 FQNEAQ. Trimming left V 3 bases short and J 3 bases short, with 9 bases between. Here the CDR3 DNA reads TGTGCCAGCAGCTTGTCCCCAGACAAAAACATTCAGTACTTC. It is translated as CASSLSPDKNIQYF.

This clonotype was seen repeatedly, ten times or more. The CDR3 DNA sequence: TGTGCCAGCAGCCGACGCGCGGGTATCACAGATACGCAGTATTTT. Translating gives CASSRRAGITDTQYF. This chain uses TRBV7-2 with TRBJ2-3; a weak D match, TRBD2 (5 bases). Germline V gene lookup returns CDR1 SGHTA and CDR2 FQGNSA. The CDR3 runs to 15 residues. Trimming removed 5 bases at V and 2 bases at J, with 14 bases between.

There are many counts of this clonotype. V is TRBV2 and J is TRBJ2-2; D call uncertain. This CDR3 region has 12 residues. From germline, CDR1 is SNHLY and CDR2 FYNNEI. Trimming stripped 7 bases from V and 6 bases from J, with 9 bases between. Here the CDR3 DNA reads TGTGCCAGCAACCAATTCGCCGGGGAGCTGTTTTTT. Amino acids: CASNQFAGELFF.

V usage is TRBV3-1 and J usage is TRBJ1-1; 7 bases are a match to TRBD1. The germline CDR1 and CDR2 sequences are LGHDT and YNNKEL (reference sequence). Losses at the gene ends were 2 bases for V and 4 bases for J; bases not matched to a gene: 4. CDR3 length equals 14 residues. CDR3 nucleotide sequence: TGTGCCAGCAGCCAACAGGGGGAGGGCACTGAAGCTTTCTTT. It yields the protein CASSQQGEGTEAFF. Looking up the rest from reference TRBV3-1 and TRBJ1-1 gives the full variable domain: DTAVSQTPKYLVTQMGNDKSIKCEQNLGHDTMYWYKQDSKKFLKIMFSYNNKELIINETVPNRFSPKSPDKAHLNLHINSLELGDSAVYFCASSQQGEGTEAFFGQGTRLTVV.

With respect to this clonotype: A much more abundant neighbour one base away suggests this may be a read error. The genes are TRBV15 and TRBJ1-3, with TRBD1 matching over 8 bases. Germline assignment: CDR1 LNHNV and CDR2 YYDKDF (reference sequence). The CDR3 extends over 14 amino acids. The CDR3 coding sequence is TGTACCACCAGCAGAGACGGACAGGGACTCACCATATATTTT. Translation gives CTTSRDGQGLTIYF. Together with reference TRBV15 and TRBJ1-3, the CDR3 gives the full variable domain: DAMVIQNPRYQVTQFGKPVTLSCSQTLNHNVMYWYQQKSSQAPKLLFHYYDKDFNNEADTPDNFQSRRPNTSFCFLDIRSPGLGDTAMYLCTTSRDGQGLTIYFGEGSWLTVV.

This clonotype showed up many times. The chain combines TRBV12-3 or TRBV12-4 with TRBJ2-5; D not resolved. Trimming shortened V by 4 bases and J by 5 bases, and 8 bases separated the two germline ends. The CDR3 totals 12 residues. The CDR3: CASSYAAETQYF. CDR3 nucleotide sequence: TGTGCCAGCAGTTATGCGGCGGAGACCCAGTACTTC.

In the case of this clonotype: Possible read error: a much larger clone is one base away. This sequence joins TRBV5-1 and TRBJ2-1; possible D gene TRBD2, 5 bases. The CDR3 has 14 amino acids. Germline-derived CDR1 and CDR2 are SGHRS and YFSETQ. The chain's CDR3 is CAGSLEAVTNEQFF. The DNA for the CDR3 is TGCGCCGGCAGCTTGGAGGCGGTAACGAATGAGCAGTTCTTC.

This clonotype was found a few times. The chain is built from TRBV5-1 and TRBJ2-1; D possibly matches TRBD1 or TRBD2 (5 bases each). V lost 0 bases and J 9 bases, leaving 19 bases between the germline ends. From germline, CDR1 is SGHRS and CDR2 YFSETQ. The CDR3 is made up of 16 amino acids. In DNA, the CDR3 is TGCGCCAGCAGCTTGGGGTTGGGGGATCTACATTCTGAGCAGTTCTTC. Protein sequence: CASSLGLGDLHSEQFF.